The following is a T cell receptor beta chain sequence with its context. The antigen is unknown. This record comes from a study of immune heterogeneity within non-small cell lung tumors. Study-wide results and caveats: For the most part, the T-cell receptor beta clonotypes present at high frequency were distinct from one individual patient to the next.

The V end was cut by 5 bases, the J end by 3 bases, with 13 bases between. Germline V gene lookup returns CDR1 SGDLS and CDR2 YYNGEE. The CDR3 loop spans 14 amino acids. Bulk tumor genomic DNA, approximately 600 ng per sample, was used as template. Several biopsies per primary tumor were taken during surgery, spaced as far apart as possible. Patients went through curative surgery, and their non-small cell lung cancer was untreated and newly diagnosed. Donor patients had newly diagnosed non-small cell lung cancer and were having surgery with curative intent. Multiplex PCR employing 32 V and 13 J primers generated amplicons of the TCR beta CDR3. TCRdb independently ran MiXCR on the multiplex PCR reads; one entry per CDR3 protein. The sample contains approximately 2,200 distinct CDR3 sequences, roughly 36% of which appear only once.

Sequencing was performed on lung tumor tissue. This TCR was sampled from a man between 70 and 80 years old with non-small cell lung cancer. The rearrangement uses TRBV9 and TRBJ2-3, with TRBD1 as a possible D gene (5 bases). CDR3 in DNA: TGTGCCAGCAGTGTTACCGCAGGGACAGATACGCAGTATTTT. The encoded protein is CASSVTAGTDTQYF.